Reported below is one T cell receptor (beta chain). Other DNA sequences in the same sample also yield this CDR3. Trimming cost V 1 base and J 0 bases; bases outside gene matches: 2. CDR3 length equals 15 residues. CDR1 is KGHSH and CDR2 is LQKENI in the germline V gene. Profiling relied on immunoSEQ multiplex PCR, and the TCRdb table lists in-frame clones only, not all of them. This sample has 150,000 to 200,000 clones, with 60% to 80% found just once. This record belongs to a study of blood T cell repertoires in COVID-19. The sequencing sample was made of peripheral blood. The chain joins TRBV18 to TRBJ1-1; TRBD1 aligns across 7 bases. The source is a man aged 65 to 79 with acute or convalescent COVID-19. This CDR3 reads CASSPRTGLNTEAFF. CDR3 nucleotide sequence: TGTGCCAGCTCACCACGGACAGGATTGAACACTGAAGCTTTCTTT. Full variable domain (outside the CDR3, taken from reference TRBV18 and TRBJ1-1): NAGVMQNPRHLVRRRGQEARLRCSPMKGHSHVYWYRQLPEEGLKFMVYLQKENIIDESGMPKERFSAEFPKEGPSILRIQQVVRGDSAAYFCASSPRTGLNTEAFFGQGTRLTVV.